Presented here are 29 T cell receptor beta chains from one specimen sequenced in a study of blood T cells in healthy people across ages. With a J-beta primer mix and a sample-barcoded 5' primer, a second PCR ran about 6 to 11 cycles. TCRdb independently ran MiXCR on the 5' RACE reads; one entry per CDR3 protein. The sample has more than 550,000 distinct CDR3 sequences, 20% to 25% seen once. Source material: blood. These receptors all come from an older man in good health.

This clonotype was seen a few times. V is TRBV29-1 and J is TRBJ2-1; weak D call: TRBD2 (6 bases). The DNA end favors TRBJ2-7, so the J call may be wrong. Per the germline V gene, CDR1 is SQVTM and CDR2 is ANQGSEA. The length of the CDR3 is 14 residues. The CDR3 region has the DNA TGCAGCGTTGAAACGGGGGACTCTCCCTCCGAGCAGTACTTC. Translation gives CSVETGDSPSEQYF.

Only a few counts were recorded for this clonotype. The J gene is TRBJ2-1, the V gene TRBV7-2, with D unclear. This CDR3 contains 11 residues. CDR1 SGHTA and CDR2 FQGNSA come from the germline V gene. The germline V and J ends were trimmed by 5 bases and 10 bases, with 9 bases remaining between them. CDR3 bases: TGTGCCAGCAGCCTATGGGCCGAGCAGTTCTTC. It yields the protein CASSLWAEQFF.

V is TRBV7-3 and J is TRBJ1-1; D call uncertain. This CDR3 has 14 residues. Germline CDR1 and CDR2: SGHTA and FQGTGA. V was shortened by 0 bases and J by 4 bases, with 9 bases between the two germline ends. CDR3 DNA sequence: TGTGCCAGCAGCTTAACGCACAGTGCCACTGAAGCTTTCTTT. Its translation: CASSLTHSATEAFF.

This clonotype was counted a few times. The chain joins TRBV5-1 to TRBJ1-4; D is undetermined. V was trimmed by 4 bases and J by 5 bases, leaving 15 bases between them. The CDR3 loop spans 15 amino acids. Germline V gene lookup returns CDR1 SGHRS and CDR2 YFSETQ. The CDR3 nucleotides are TGCGCCAGCAGCGTAGAAAGGGCCAGGAATGAAAAACTGTTTTTT. This encodes CASSVERARNEKLFF.

This clonotype was picked up a small number of times. The chain links TRBV19 to TRBJ1-1; D remains unclear. The CDR3 has 13 amino acids. The V and J ends lost 3 bases and 5 bases respectively, with 10 bases between them. The germline V gene has CDR1 LNHDA and CDR2 SQIVND (reference sequence). CDR3 sequence (DNA): TGTGCCAGTAGTATTCGGGTGGGAACTGAAGCTTTCTTT. Its protein product is CASSIRVGTEAFF.

The CDR3 is CASSTSLQGNREQYV. The DNA for the CDR3 is TGTGCCAGCAGCACTAGTCTACAGGGGAACAGGGAGCAGTACGTC. The chain couples TRBV7-9 to TRBJ2-7; the match to TRBD1 covers 7 bases. V gave up 5 bases and J gave up 7 bases; unmatched junction bases: 14. CDR1 is SEHNR, CDR2 FQNEAQ, per germline (reference sequence). The CDR3 spans 15 residues.

The chain combines TRBV12-3 or TRBV12-4 with TRBJ1-2; D ambiguous. The V gene lost 2 bases and the J gene lost 5 bases, with 15 bases spanning the gap. There are 15 residues in the CDR3. The CDR3 reads CASSLSAAAIYGYTF. The CDR3 nucleotides are TGTGCCAGCAGTTTAAGTGCGGCCGCCATTTATGGCTACACCTTC.

The chain combines TRBV9 with TRBJ2-2; the D call may be TRBD1 or TRBD2 (5 bases each). The CDR3 length is 15 residues. Between the trimmed V and J ends, which lost 4 bases and 9 bases, there was a span of 19 bases. Germline V gene lookup returns CDR1 SGDLS and CDR2 YYNGEE. This CDR3 reads CASSPRGSPTRELFF. The CDR3 nucleotides are TGTGCCAGCAGCCCGAGGGGTTCCCCTACCCGGGAGCTGTTTTTT.

This clonotype was detected only a few times. The J gene is TRBJ2-2, the V gene TRBV29-1, with D possibly matching TRBD1 (5 bases). Germline lookup yields CDR1 SQVTM and CDR2 ANQGSEA. The CDR3 is made up of 13 amino acids. V was cut by 3 bases and J by 2 bases, with 7 bases left in between. The DNA for the CDR3 is TGCAGCGTTGATGACAGCAACACCGGGGAGCTGTTTTTT. Amino acids: CSVDDSNTGELFF.

This chain joins TRBV7-3 and TRBJ2-1; 8 nucleotides align to TRBD2. V lost 0 bases and J lost 5; bases outside the gene matches: 9. CDR1 is SGHTA and CDR2 is FQGTGA in the germline V gene. This CDR3 spans 17 amino acids. The CDR3 loop is CASSLTLTSGGNNEQFF. CDR3 sequence (DNA): TGTGCCAGCAGCTTAACGCTCACTAGCGGAGGAAACAATGAGCAGTTCTTC.

The rearrangement uses TRBV5-1 and TRBJ2-5; no clear D gene. The better agreement between TRBJ2-7 and the DNA end casts doubt on the J call. Per germline, CDR1 SGHRS and CDR2 YFSETQ. The CDR3 totals 12 residues. The CDR3 nucleotides read TGCGCCAGCAGCTTAACTAACAACGAGCAGTACTTC. It translates to CASSLTNNEQYF.

This clonotype occurred a few times. The V and J genes are TRBV2 and TRBJ1-1; TRBD1 might be the D (5 bases). The CDR3 runs 14 residues. Trimming stripped 7 bases from V and 2 bases from J, with 14 bases between. Germline CDR1 reads SNHLY; CDR2 reads FYNNEI. The CDR3 reads CASKLDGANTEAFF. The CDR3 coding sequence is TGTGCCAGCAAACTCGACGGGGCCAACACTGAAGCTTTCTTT.

The chain joins TRBV29-1 to TRBJ2-6; the match to TRBD1 covers 8 bases. In germline, CDR1 is SQVTM, CDR2 ANQGSEA. There are 21 residues in the CDR3. V lost 1 base, J lost 2 bases, and 19 bases stayed unmatched. CDR3 nucleotides: TGCAGCGTTGAAGGACGCCCTTCGCAGGGGGCGACACACCCTGGGGCCAACGTCCTGACTTTC. Translation: CSVEGRPSQGATHPGANVLTF.

The chain couples TRBV5-1 to TRBJ2-3; D tentatively reads TRBD1 or TRBD2 (5 bases each). V was clipped by 4 bases and J by 4 bases, with 10 bases between them. The germline CDR1 and CDR2 sequences are SGHRS and YFSETQ. CDR3 length: 13 amino acids. The CDR3 nucleotides are TGCGCCAGCAGCGCCCAGGGAGCAGATACGCAGTATTTT. It encodes CASSAQGADTQYF.

The chain links TRBV25-1 to TRBJ1-4; no reliable D call. Trimming took 0 bases from V and 7 from J, leaving 12 bases between them. The CDR3 runs 15 residues. The germline V gene has CDR1 MGHDK and CDR2 SYGVNS. DNA for the CDR3: TGTGCCAGCAGTGAATACGGGCGGGAAGGTGAAAAACTGTTTTTT. Translation: CASSEYGREGEKLFF.

The chain has TRBV12-3 or TRBV12-4 and TRBJ2-3; TRBD1 matches 7 bases. This CDR3 comprises 14 residues. The junction had 8 bases not matched to a gene; V was cut back by 7 bases and J by 4 bases. In DNA form, the CDR3 reads TGTGCCAGCAAACGGCAGGGGGTTTCAGATACGCAGTATTTT. It yields the protein CASKRQGVSDTQYF.

The J gene is TRBJ2-3, the V gene TRBV5-1; 7 bases line up with TRBD2. J was trimmed by 3 bases and V by 2 bases; bases with no gene match: 6. The CDR3 extends over 15 amino acids. CDR1 is SGHRS and CDR2 is YFSETQ in the germline V gene. The CDR3 sequence is CASSFGVGLTDTQYF. DNA of the CDR3: TGCGCCAGCAGCTTCGGGGTGGGACTAACAGATACGCAGTATTTT.

The chain has TRBV4-3 and TRBJ1-2; perhaps TRBD1 as D (6 bases). The germline V and J ends were trimmed by 3 bases and 4 bases, with 15 bases remaining between them. Germline lookup yields CDR1 LGHNA and CDR2 YSLEER. CDR3 length: 15 residues. The CDR3 nucleotides are TGCGCCAGCAGCCAGGACTACAGGGATAGCTATGGCTACACCTTC. Translating gives CASSQDYRDSYGYTF.

Only a few counts were recorded for this clonotype. The chain carries TRBV11-2 and TRBJ2-5, with 8 bases lining up with TRBD2. The DNA end is more similar to TRBJ2-1, so the J call may be wrong. CDR1 and CDR2 (germline): SGHAT, FQNNGV. This CDR3 is built from 16 residues. Here the CDR3 reads CASSLAPGGGLAGQFF. The CDR3 nucleotides read TGTGCCAGCAGCTTAGCCCCCGGTGGTGGCCTAGCGGGGCAGTTCTTC.

This clonotype occurred many times. The gene calls are TRBV5-1 and TRBJ1-1, with 8 bases fitting TRBD1. The CDR3 loop spans 15 amino acids. CDR1 is SGHRS and CDR2 is YFSETQ in the germline V gene. Trimming removed 0 bases from V and 8 bases from J; junction bases left unmatched: 9. This CDR3 is CASSLGSGGDLEAFF. In nucleotides, the CDR3 is TGCGCCAGCAGCTTGGGGTCAGGGGGCGATCTGGAAGCTTTCTTT.

In its sample, this clonotype was seen a few times. The chain employs TRBV4-3 and TRBJ2-1, with D hard to call. This CDR3 contains 15 residues. Germline loops: CDR1 LGHNA, CDR2 YSLEER. V was pared by 4 bases and J by 10 bases, with 20 bases between. The CDR3 sequence: CASSPVVSPVGEQFF. CDR3 coding DNA: TGCGCCAGCAGCCCTGTGGTCAGTCCAGTCGGGGAGCAGTTCTTC.

The rearrangement joins TRBV10-3 to TRBJ2-3, with 7 bases identical to TRBD2. The ends lost 4 bases at V and 1 base at J; junction bases unmatched: 11. Germline lookup yields CDR1 ENHRY and CDR2 SYGVKD. CDR3 length equals 17 residues. The CDR3 sequence: CAISVLIGGSGTDTQYF. In DNA form, the CDR3 reads TGTGCCATCAGTGTTCTTATTGGCGGGAGTGGCACAGATACGCAGTATTTT.

The chain has TRBV5-8 and TRBJ1-2, with a weak D call TRBD1 (5 bases). V was clipped by 4 bases and J by 4 bases, with 11 bases between them. In germline, CDR1 is SGHTS, CDR2 YDEGEE. CDR3 size: 13 residues. CDR3 in amino acids: CASSIQEFYGYTF. CDR3 nucleotide sequence: TGTGCCAGCAGCATACAGGAGTTCTATGGCTACACCTTC.

The V gene is TRBV28, the J gene TRBJ2-1, with unresolved D. The CDR3 length is 16 residues. V lost 2 bases and J 0 bases, leaving 11 bases between the germline ends. Germline V gene lookup returns CDR1 MDHEN and CDR2 SYDVKM. The CDR3 DNA reads as TGTGCCAGCAGTTTACCGGGCGCTAGCTCCTACAATGAGCAGTTCTTC. It translates to CASSLPGASSYNEQFF.

Only a few counts were recorded for this clonotype. In DNA form, the CDR3 reads TGCAGTGCCCGCCGCCATCTAGCGGGGAAGTCCTACGAGCAGTACTTC. Translated, it gives CSARRHLAGKSYEQYF. The chain has TRBV20-1 and TRBJ2-5; 9 bases align to TRBD2. Gene TRBJ2-7 matches the end of the DNA better, so the J call may be wrong. CDR3 length: 16 residues. From germline, CDR1 is DFQATT and CDR2 SNEGSKA (reference sequence).

Many counts were recorded for this clonotype. J is TRBJ1-4 and V is TRBV7-9, with TRBD1 as a possible D gene (5 bases). V gave up 5 bases and J gave up 4 bases, with 14 bases separating them. The CDR3 runs to 15 residues. The germline V gene has CDR1 SEHNR and CDR2 FQNEAQ (reference sequence). The CDR3 region is CASSEAGTLNEKLFF. The CDR3 nucleotides are TGTGCCAGCAGCGAAGCCGGGACCCTTAATGAAAAACTGTTTTTT.

This chain connects TRBV5-1 to TRBJ1-2; 9 bases line up with TRBD1. CDR3 length equals 14 residues. The J segment lost 9 bases and the V segment lost 4 bases, leaving 10 bases of the junction unmatched. The germline V gene has CDR1 SGHRS and CDR2 YFSETQ. The CDR3 DNA reads as TGCGCCAGCAGCGCCGGGACAGGGACTGATAGCTACACCTTC. It is translated as CASSAGTGTDSYTF.

The table lists this clonotype with a few counts. The chain combines TRBV29-1 with TRBJ1-1; D ambiguous. V lost 5 bases, J lost 1 base, and 14 bases lay in between. CDR1 and CDR2 from the germline V gene are SQVTM and ANQGSEA. This CDR3 spans 14 amino acids. This CDR3 reads CSVLRMERNTEAFF. CDR3 nucleotide sequence: TGCAGCGTTCTACGAATGGAACGGAACACTGAAGCTTTCTTT. Supplemented by reference TRBV29-1 and TRBJ1-1, the full variable domain reads SAVISQKPSRDICQRGTSLTIQCQVDSQVTMMFWYRQQPGQSLTLIATANQGSEATYESGFVIDKFPISRPNLTFSTLTVSNMSPEDSSIYLCSVLRMERNTEAFFGQGTRLTVV.

This clonotype came up a few times. This chain joins TRBV7-3 and TRBJ2-1; possible D gene TRBD2, 6 bases. Germline loops: CDR1 SGHTA, CDR2 FQGTGA. The CDR3 runs 13 residues. V was trimmed by 4 bases and J by 6 bases, leaving 10 bases between them. The CDR3: CASSWGEFNEQFF. The CDR3 nucleotides read TGTGCCAGCAGCTGGGGGGAGTTCAATGAGCAGTTCTTC. Full variable domain (remainder filled in from reference TRBV7-3 and TRBJ2-1): GAGVSQTPSNKVTEKGKYVELRCDPISGHTALYWYRQSLGQGPEFLIYFQGTGAADDSGLPNDRFFAVRPEGSVSTLKIQRTERGDSAVYLCASSWGEFNEQFFGPGTRLTVL.